A single sample gave rise to the 9 T cell receptor beta chains below, sequenced in a study of blood T cell repertoires in COVID-19. This table comes from immunoSEQ multiplex PCR, and its TCRdb copy is limited to in-frame clones, with some not included. Of 20,000 to 25,000 clones in the sample, more than 70% are singletons; the top ten hold around 6%. Sequences were obtained from peripheral blood. The receptors shown here come from a human donor in a cohort sampled during active COVID-19.

The CDR3 sequence is CASSLGLAATYNEQFF. Written as DNA, the CDR3 is TGTGCCAGCAGCTTGGGCTTAGCTGCCACCTACAATGAGCAGTTCTTC. This sequence joins TRBV5-6 and TRBJ2-1; D gene ambiguous. Trimming removed 0 bases from V and 2 bases from J, with 12 bases in between. From germline, CDR1 is SGHDT and CDR2 YYEEEE. This CDR3 contains 16 residues.

This chain connects TRBV27 to TRBJ2-7; 9 bases line up with TRBD1. Losses at the gene ends were 5 bases for V and 2 bases for J; bases not matched to a gene: 4. Germline CDR1 and CDR2: MNHEY and SMNVEV (reference sequence). The length of the CDR3 is 14 residues. CDR3 nucleotides: TGTGCCAGCAGTGGAAGGACAGGGGCCTACGAGCAGTACTTC. Its translation: CASSGRTGAYEQYF.

The V gene is TRBV9, the J gene TRBJ2-1, with 9 positions matching TRBD2. The CDR3 has 16 amino acids. Losses at the gene ends were 0 bases for V and 5 bases for J; bases not matched to a gene: 6. Germline CDR1 is SGDLS and CDR2 is YYNGEE. DNA for the CDR3: TGTGCCAGCAGCGTAGGCCCGTCTAGCGGGAACAATGAGCAGTTCTTC. The encoded protein is CASSVGPSSGNNEQFF.

The genes are TRBV28 and TRBJ2-1; D not resolved. The V end was cut by 2 bases, the J end by 4 bases, with 6 bases between. CDR3 length: 13 amino acids. Germline V gives CDR1 MDHEN, CDR2 SYDVKM. This chain's CDR3 is CASSLGSYNEQFF. The CDR3 DNA follows: TGTGCCAGCAGTTTAGGCTCTTACAATGAGCAGTTCTTC.

J is TRBJ2-2 and V is TRBV5-8; TRBD1 matches at 10 bases. J was trimmed by 4 bases and V by 3 bases; bases with no gene match: 6. Germline lookup yields CDR1 SGHTS and CDR2 YDEGEE. This CDR3 contains 16 residues. The CDR3 loop reads CASSWPTGGSTGELFF. DNA for the CDR3: TGTGCCAGCAGCTGGCCGACAGGGGGCAGCACCGGGGAGCTGTTTTTT.

The V and J genes are TRBV29-1 and TRBJ2-7, with unresolved D. The CDR3 totals 11 residues. V was clipped by 2 bases and J by 9 bases, with 11 bases between them. Germline V lookup: CDR1 SQVTM, CDR2 ANQGSEA. The CDR3 reads CSVELKSGQYF. In nucleotides, the CDR3 is TGCAGCGTTGAATTGAAGAGTGGGCAGTACTTC.

This chain links TRBV7-9 with TRBJ2-7, with D possibly being TRBD1 (6 bases). V lost 0 bases to trimming and J lost 8 bases, with 8 bases between them. The CDR3 is made up of 12 amino acids. CDR1 SEHNR and CDR2 FQNEAQ come from the germline V gene (reference sequence). CDR3 DNA: TGTGCCAGCAGCTTAGCCCGGGACAAGCAGTACTTC. As protein: CASSLARDKQYF.

The gene calls are TRBV20-1 and TRBJ2-7; 7 bases line up with TRBD2. The CDR3 spans 14 residues. Germline loops: CDR1 DFQATT, CDR2 SNEGSKA (reference sequence). Losses at the gene ends were 3 bases for V and 6 bases for J; bases not matched to a gene: 11. The CDR3 region has the DNA TGCAGTGCTAGTGGGGGGAGGGCCTGGGGCGAGCAGTACTTC. This gives the protein CSASGGRAWGEQYF.

The chain links TRBV7-2 to TRBJ2-7; D ambiguous. CDR1 SGHTA and CDR2 FQGNSA come from the germline V gene. Deletions cut 4 bases from V and 2 bases from J, with 15 bases between. CDR3 length: 15 residues. The CDR3 coding sequence is TGTGCCAGCAGCTCCGGATTGGCAGGAACCTACGAGCAGTACTTC. Protein: CASSSGLAGTYEQYF.